The TCR beta chain described here comes from a study of cytomegalovirus exposure and HLA in healthy donors. Study-level background: The early release's HLA-typed donors yielded approximately 82 million unique TCRs.

The study ran its PCR with 60 Vbeta and 13 Jbeta primers. TCRdb keeps only in-frame clones here, not all; method: immunoSEQ multiplex PCR. The repertoire holds 150,000 or so clones, with roughly four fifths as singletons. Study-level points and caveats: Rare TCR sequences predominated, though certain public TCRs were found in many donors.

Germline CDR1 and CDR2: MNHEY and SVGAGI. The length of the CDR3 is 12 residues. Trimming removed 6 bases at V and 8 bases at J, with 13 bases between. Concerning this clone: Its antigen is unidentified.

The V call is TRBV6-5, the J call TRBJ1-2; D remains unclear. The clonotype originates from a man aged 40-49 years in good health and CMV-seronegative. The sequenced material came from PBMCs. The CDR3 protein is CASSMTQLGYTF. The CDR3 nucleotides read TGTGCCAGCAGCATGACTCAACTGGGCTACACCTTC.